This T cell receptor (beta chain) was sequenced during a study of blood T cell repertoires in COVID-19. Study-wide context: T cells, B-cell-depleted T cells, or PBMCs provided the cDNA or gDNA that served as material.

The assay was immunoSEQ multiplex PCR, and TCRdb's table has in-frame clones only and misses some. This sample has around 100,000 clones, with 75% to 90% found just once. CDR1 is KGHSH and CDR2 is LQKENI in the germline V gene. This CDR3 has 14 residues. V lost 4 bases, J lost 4 bases, and 5 bases stayed unmatched. The sample comprised peripheral blood. This receptor was identified in an elderly woman with acute or convalescent COVID-19. This chain uses TRBV18 with TRBJ2-5, with 8 positions matching TRBD1. CDR3 in amino acids: CASSQDRVAETQYF. The CDR3 DNA reads TGTGCCAGCTCACAGGACAGGGTTGCAGAGACCCAGTACTTC. Looking up the rest from reference TRBV18 and TRBJ2-5 gives the full variable domain: NAGVMQNPRHLVRRRGQEARLRCSPMKGHSHVYWYRQLPEEGLKFMVYLQKENIIDESGMPKERFSAEFPKEGPSILRIQQVVRGDSAAYFCASSQDRVAETQYFGPGTRLLVL.